This TCR beta chain emerged from a study of blood T cell repertoires in COVID-19. Trimming pared 4 bases from V and 3 bases from J, leaving 13 bases between. Germline V lookup: CDR1 SQVTM, CDR2 ANQGSEA. The CDR3 consists of 14 residues. Assay used: immunoSEQ multiplex PCR; TCRdb lists only in-frame clones, some missing. The sample consists of around 94,000 clones, about 80% of them appearing once. The sample consisted of peripheral blood. The V and J genes are TRBV29-1 and TRBJ2-1, with TRBD1 as a possible D gene (6 bases). This receptor was obtained from a human donor in a cohort sampled during active COVID-19. The CDR3 DNA reads TGCAGCGTTGCCGGGACATACCTCTACAATGAGCAGTTCTTC. This encodes CSVAGTYLYNEQFF.